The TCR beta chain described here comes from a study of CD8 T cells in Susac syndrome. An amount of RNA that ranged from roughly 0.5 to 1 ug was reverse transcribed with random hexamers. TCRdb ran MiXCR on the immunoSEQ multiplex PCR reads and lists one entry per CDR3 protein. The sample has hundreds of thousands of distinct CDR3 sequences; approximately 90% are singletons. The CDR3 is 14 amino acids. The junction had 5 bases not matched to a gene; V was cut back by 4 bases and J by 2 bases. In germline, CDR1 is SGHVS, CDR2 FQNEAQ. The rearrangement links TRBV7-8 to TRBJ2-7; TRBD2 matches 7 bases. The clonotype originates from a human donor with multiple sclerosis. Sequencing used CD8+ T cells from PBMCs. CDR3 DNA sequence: TGTGCCAGCAGCTGGGGCGGGGGTCCCTACGAGCAGTACTTC. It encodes CASSWGGGPYEQYF.